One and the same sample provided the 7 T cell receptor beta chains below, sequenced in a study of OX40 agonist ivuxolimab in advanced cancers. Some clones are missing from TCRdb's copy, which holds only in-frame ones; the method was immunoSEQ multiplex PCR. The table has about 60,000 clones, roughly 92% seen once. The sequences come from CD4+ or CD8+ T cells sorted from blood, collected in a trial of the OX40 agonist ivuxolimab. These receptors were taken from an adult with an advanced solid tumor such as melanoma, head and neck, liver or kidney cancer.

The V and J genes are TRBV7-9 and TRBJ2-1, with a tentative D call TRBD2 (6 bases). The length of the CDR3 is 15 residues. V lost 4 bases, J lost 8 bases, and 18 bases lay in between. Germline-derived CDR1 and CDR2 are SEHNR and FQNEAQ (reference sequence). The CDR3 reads CASSWDLHLGDEQFF. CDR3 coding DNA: TGTGCCAGCAGCTGGGACTTACATCTGGGGGATGAGCAGTTCTTC. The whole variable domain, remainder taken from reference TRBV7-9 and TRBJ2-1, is DTGVSQNPRHKITKRGQNVTFRCDPISEHNRLYWYRQTLGQGPEFLTYFQNEAQLEKSRLLSDRFSAERPKGSFSTLEIQRTEQGDSAMYLCASSWDLHLGDEQFFGPGTRLTVL.

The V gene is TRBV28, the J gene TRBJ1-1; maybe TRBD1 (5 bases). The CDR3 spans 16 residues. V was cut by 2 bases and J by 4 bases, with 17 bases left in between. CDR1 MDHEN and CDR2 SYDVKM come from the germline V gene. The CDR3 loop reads CASSLPPQGIITEAFF. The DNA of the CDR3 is TGTGCCAGCAGTTTACCCCCCCAGGGAATCATCACTGAAGCTTTCTTT.

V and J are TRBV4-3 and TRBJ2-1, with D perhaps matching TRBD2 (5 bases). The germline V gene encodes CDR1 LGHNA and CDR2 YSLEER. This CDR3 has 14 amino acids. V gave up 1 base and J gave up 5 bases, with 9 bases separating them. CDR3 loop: CASSQARADNEQFF. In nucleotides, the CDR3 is TGCGCCAGCAGCCAAGCGAGGGCAGACAATGAGCAGTTCTTC.

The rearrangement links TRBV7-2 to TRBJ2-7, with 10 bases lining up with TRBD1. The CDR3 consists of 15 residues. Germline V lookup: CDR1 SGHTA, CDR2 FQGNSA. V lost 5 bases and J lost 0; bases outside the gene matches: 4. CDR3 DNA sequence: TGTGCCAGCAGCGGAAGGGACAGGGGCTCCTACGAGCAGTACTTC. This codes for CASSGRDRGSYEQYF.

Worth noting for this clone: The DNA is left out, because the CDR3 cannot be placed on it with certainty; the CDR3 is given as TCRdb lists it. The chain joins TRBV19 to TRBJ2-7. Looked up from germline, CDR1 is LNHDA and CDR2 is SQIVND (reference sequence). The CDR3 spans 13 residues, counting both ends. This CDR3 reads CASSILAMGEQYF.

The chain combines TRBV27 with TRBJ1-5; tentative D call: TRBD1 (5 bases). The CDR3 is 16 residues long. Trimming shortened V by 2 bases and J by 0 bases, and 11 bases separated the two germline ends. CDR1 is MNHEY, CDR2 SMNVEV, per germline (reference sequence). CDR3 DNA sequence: TGTGCCAGCAGTTTACTAGGGGATTATAGCAATCAGCCCCAGCATTTT. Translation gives CASSLLGDYSNQPQHF.

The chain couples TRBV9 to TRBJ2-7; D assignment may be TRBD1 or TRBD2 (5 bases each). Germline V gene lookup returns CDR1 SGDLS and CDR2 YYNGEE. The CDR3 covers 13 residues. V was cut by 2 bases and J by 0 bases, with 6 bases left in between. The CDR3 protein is CASSVGDSYEQYF. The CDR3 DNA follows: TGTGCCAGCAGCGTGGGGGACTCCTACGAGCAGTACTTC.